Listed below are T cell receptor beta chains from one sample, sequenced in a study of OX40 agonist ivuxolimab in advanced cancers. Profiling relied on immunoSEQ multiplex PCR, and the TCRdb table lists in-frame clones only, not all of them. The sample has tens of thousands of clones, 91% seen once. Sample: CD4+ or CD8+ T cells sorted from blood, taken in a trial of the OX40 agonist ivuxolimab. Source of these receptors: an adult with an advanced solid tumor such as melanoma, head and neck, liver or kidney cancer. CDR3s include the opening cysteine and the closing phenylalanine or tryptophan. A D gene is named only where the DNA matches it firmly. Where a row states a size, it is once, few, many or the class of an expanded clone; other rows omit it.

d_call	j_call	v_call	clone_size	cdr3_aa	cdr3_nt
.	TRBJ2-7	TRBV5-4	.	CASSQEVRRANSYEQYF	TGTGCCAGCAGCCAAGAAGTTAGGCGGGCGAACTCCTACGAGCAGTACTTC
TRBD2	TRBJ2-1	TRBV7-2	once	CASSGQREFDYNEQFF	TGTGCCAGCAGCGGGCAGCGGGAGTTCGACTACAATGAGCAGTTCTTC
TRBD1	TRBJ1-5	TRBV7-6	.	CASSTQGNQPQHF	TGTGCCAGCAGCACACAGGGGAATCAGCCCCAGCATTTT
.	TRBJ2-7	TRBV30	.	CAWSDGGGYEQYF	TGTGCCTGGAGTGACGGCGGAGGGTACGAGCAGTACTTC
.	TRBJ2-5	TRBV7-2	.	CASSLNPTTKSQYF	TGTGCCAGCAGCTTAAATCCGACCACGAAGTCCCAGTACTTC
TRBD1	TRBJ2-3	TRBV28	few	CAVQQGVRTDTQYF	TGTGCCGTCCAACAGGGGGTCCGGACAGATACGCAGTATTTT
.	TRBJ1-4	TRBV6-5	.	CASSYSRGRKLFF	TGTGCCAGCAGTTACTCCCGGGGAAGAAAACTGTTTTTT
.	TRBJ2-7	TRBV11-3	.	CASSFSGPYEQYF	TGTGCCAGCAGCTTTAGCGGCCCCTACGAGCAGTACTTC
.	TRBJ1-6	TRBV6-6	once	CASSSSYSPLHF	TGTGCCAGCAGTTCTTCATATTCACCCCTCCACTTT
.	TRBJ2-5	TRBV29-1	once	CSVDSPGETQYF	TGCAGCGTTGACAGCCCCGGTGAGACCCAGTACTTC
TRBD2	TRBJ2-1	TRBV5-1	.	CASNPGLAVVWHEQFF	TGCGCCAGCAATCCGGGACTAGCGGTCGTTTGGCATGAGCAGTTCTTC
.	TRBJ2-7	TRBV7-1	once	CASSFQSGEQYF	TGTGCCAGCAGCTTCCAGTCGGGCGAGCAGTACTTC
TRBD1	TRBJ1-1	TRBV11-3	few	CASSFDRDTEAFF	TGTGCCAGCAGCTTCGACAGGGACACTGAAGCTTTCTTT
TRBD2	TRBJ2-1	TRBV6-1	.	CASGGAGAYNEQFF	TGTGCCAGCGGTGGAGCGGGAGCCTACAATGAGCAGTTCTTC
.	TRBJ1-5	TRBV28	.	CASSPPLQVGNQPQHF	TGTGCCAGCAGTCCCCCGCTACAGGTTGGTAATCAGCCCCAGCATTTT
TRBD1	TRBJ2-7	TRBV10-3	.	CAISNRDRGTYEQYF	TGTGCCATCAGTAACCGGGACAGGGGCACCTACGAGCAGTACTTC
TRBD2	TRBJ2-7	TRBV28	.	CASTGLAGRYEQYF	TGTGCCAGCACGGGACTAGCGGGTCGCTACGAGCAGTACTTC
.	TRBJ2-2	TRBV30	.	CAWSNTGELFF	TGTGCCTGGTCAAACACCGGGGAGCTGTTTTTT
TRBD2	TRBJ2-7	TRBV27	.	CASSPGTSGKNEQYF	TGTGCCAGCAGTCCGGGGACTAGCGGAAAAAACGAGCAGTACTTC
.	TRBJ1-2	TRBV5-1	.	CASSLSTNPNYGYTF	TGCGCCAGCAGCTTGTCGACAAATCCTAACTATGGCTACACCTTC
.	TRBJ2-7	TRBV21-1	.	CASTKGRVPYEQYF	TGTGCCAGCACAAAAGGGCGGGTGCCCTACGAGCAGTACTTC
.	TRBJ1-2	TRBV11-2	.	CAGGAGWDGYTF	TGTGCCGGTGGCGCGGGGTGGGATGGCTACACCTTC
.	TRBJ2-5	TRBV27	few	CASSPNRSLNRGRAPRETQYF	TGTGCCAGCAGTCCGAACAGGTCCCTCAATAGGGGGAGGGCGCCAAGGGAGACCCAGTACTTC
.	TRBJ2-3	TRBV14	.	CASSQGPKRGGTDTQYF	TGTGCCAGCAGCCAAGGCCCCAAACGCGGGGGCACAGATACGCAGTATTTT
TRBD1	TRBJ2-7	TRBV6-5	.	CASRPGTGNPYEQYF	TGTGCCAGCAGGCCCGGGACAGGGAATCCCTACGAGCAGTACTTC
TRBD1	TRBJ1-2	TRBV28	.	CASSLYRGSSGYTF	TGTGCCAGCAGTTTGTACAGGGGCTCGAGCGGCTACACCTTC
.	TRBJ1-3	TRBV7-2	.	CASSPWGRGGNTIYF	TGTGCCAGCAGCCCCTGGGGCAGGGGTGGAAACACCATATATTTT
.	TRBJ1-1	TRBV6-5	.	CASTSGTGPEAFF	TGTGCCAGCACCTCCGGAACAGGGCCTGAAGCTTTCTTT
TRBD1	TRBJ2-7	TRBV5-4	.	CASSYSSGTGPYEQYF	TGTGCCAGCAGCTACTCATCCGGGACAGGGCCGTACGAGCAGTACTTC
TRBD1	TRBJ2-1	TRBV30	.	CAGTAGQGNEQFF	TGTGCCGGAACAGCGGGACAGGGCAATGAGCAGTTCTTC
.	TRBJ1-1	TRBV6-6	.	CASTFGFEAFF	TGTGCCAGCACCTTCGGGTTTGAAGCTTTCTTT
TRBD2	TRBJ2-3	TRBV7-8	.	CASSLAFGGAGLAGADTQYF	TGTGCCAGCAGCTTAGCTTTTGGGGGAGCGGGACTAGCGGGAGCAGATACGCAGTATTTT
.	TRBJ2-7	TRBV7-9	.	CASSLVVGEQYF	TGTGCCAGCAGCTTAGTTGTAGGGGAGCAGTACTTC
.	TRBJ2-5	TRBV7-8	.	CASSSGPMLREQETQYF	TGTGCCAGCAGCTCAGGTCCGATGTTACGGGAACAAGAGACCCAGTACTTC
TRBD2	TRBJ2-2	TRBV14	once	CASSLRTSGRIRTGELFF	TGTGCCAGCAGCCTAAGGACTAGCGGGAGAATAAGGACCGGGGAGCTGTTTTTT
TRBD1	TRBJ2-7	TRBV5-6	.	CASSLRDSLSYEQYF	TGTGCCAGCAGCTTGAGGGACAGTCTATCCTACGAGCAGTACTTC
TRBD1	TRBJ2-2	TRBV19	.	CASGGQEFRAGELFF	TGTGCCAGCGGGGGACAGGAGTTTAGGGCCGGGGAGCTGTTTTTT
TRBD2	TRBJ2-1	TRBV6-4	.	CASSETGTSVYEQFF	TGTGCCAGCAGTGAAACCGGGACTAGCGTATATGAGCAGTTCTTC
TRBD1	TRBJ1-1	TRBV4-1	.	CASSQEGGQPGGEAFF	TGCGCCAGCAGCCAAGAGGGGGGACAGCCGGGCGGTGAAGCTTTCTTT
.	TRBJ2-3	TRBV27	.	CASSLVGSTDTQYF	TGTGCCAGCAGTTTAGTCGGGAGCACAGATACGCAGTATTTT
TRBD2	TRBJ2-3	TRBV19	.	CASSDLIAGATDTQYF	TGTGCCAGTAGCGACTTGATAGCGGGGGCCACAGATACGCAGTATTTT
.	TRBJ1-5	TRBV5-1	once	CASSLDSNQPQHF	TGCGCCAGCAGCTTGGACAGCAATCAGCCCCAGCATTTT
.	TRBJ2-7	TRBV7-9	.	CASSAGGPTSGYEQYF	TGTGCCAGCAGCGCTGGGGGTCCAACATCCGGGTACGAGCAGTACTTC
.	TRBJ2-7	TRBV5-4	once	CASRPGQGPYEQYF	TGTGCCAGCAGACCGGGGCAGGGGCCCTACGAGCAGTACTTC
.	TRBJ2-5	TRBV28	.	CASSRYTDQETQYF	TGTGCCAGCAGCCGTTACACGGACCAAGAGACCCAGTACTTC
TRBD2	TRBJ2-7	TRBV4-1	.	CASSQEVAGPSYEQYF	TGCGCCAGCAGCCAAGAGGTAGCGGGGCCCTCCTACGAGCAGTACTTC
.	TRBJ2-2	TRBV9	.	CASSARTANTGELFF	TGTGCCAGCAGCGCGCGGACAGCGAACACCGGGGAGCTGTTTTTT
TRBD1	TRBJ1-1	TRBV27	.	CASSSLSWGQVNTEAFF	TGTGCCAGCAGTTCTTTGTCATGGGGACAGGTCAACACTGAAGCTTTCTTT
.	TRBJ1-1	TRBV2	.	CASSEMAANTEAFF	TGTGCCAGCAGTGAAATGGCCGCCAACACTGAAGCTTTCTTT
.	TRBJ2-1	TRBV2	.	CASTGDQYNEQFF	TGTGCCAGCACAGGGGACCAATACAATGAGCAGTTCTTC
.	TRBJ1-2	TRBV5-6	once	CASSLEWGTNYGYTF	TGTGCCAGCAGCTTGGAGTGGGGGACTAACTATGGCTACACCTTC
TRBD1	TRBJ2-7	TRBV2	.	CASSPDRGSIEQYF	TGTGCCAGCAGCCCAGACAGGGGGTCTATCGAGCAGTACTTC